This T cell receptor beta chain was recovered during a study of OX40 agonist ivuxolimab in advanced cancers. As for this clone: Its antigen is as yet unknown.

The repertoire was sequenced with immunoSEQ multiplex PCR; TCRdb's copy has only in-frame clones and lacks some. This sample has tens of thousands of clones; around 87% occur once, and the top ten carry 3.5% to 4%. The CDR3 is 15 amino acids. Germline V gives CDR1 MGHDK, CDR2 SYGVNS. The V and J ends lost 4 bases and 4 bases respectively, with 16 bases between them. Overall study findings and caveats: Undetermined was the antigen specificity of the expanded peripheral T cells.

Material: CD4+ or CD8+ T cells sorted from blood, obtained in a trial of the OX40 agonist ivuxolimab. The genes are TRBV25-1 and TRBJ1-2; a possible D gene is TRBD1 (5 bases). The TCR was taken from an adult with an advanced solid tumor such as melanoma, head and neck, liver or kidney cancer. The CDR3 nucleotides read TGTGCCAGCAGTGCGACTCCAGGGATTGGCTATGGCTACACCTTC. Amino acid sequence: CASSATPGIGYGYTF.